This entry lists 2 T cell receptor beta chains sequenced from one sample in a study of blood T cells in healthy people across ages (dated by TCRdb to 2013 to 2016). The library relied on 5' RACE. A second about 6 to 11 cycle PCR used a sample-barcoded 5' primer and a J-beta primer mix. Through fastp at Q25 and MiXCR, TCRdb rebuilt clones from the public reads, retaining in-frame beta chains. Each entry merges the rows of one CDR3 protein and shows their most common DNA and genes. This sample has some 1,800,000 distinct CDR3 sequences in its table, and 39% of those were observed once. The top ten hold 23% of the sample. Source material: blood. Receptors were obtained from a human donor in good health.

This clonotype was recorded a few times. The rearrangement joins TRBV6-5 to TRBJ1-5; D perhaps matches TRBD1 (6 bases). The V and J ends lost 0 bases and 3 bases respectively, with 9 bases between them. The germline V gene has CDR1 MNHEY and CDR2 SVGAGI. CDR3 size: 15 residues. CDR3 amino acids: CASSYSRGFNQPQHF. DNA of the CDR3: TGTGCCAGCAGTTACTCCAGGGGATTCAATCAGCCCCAGCATTTT.

The V and J genes are TRBV9 and TRBJ2-6, with D tentatively TRBD1 (5 bases). Germline-derived CDR1 and CDR2 are SGDLS and YYNGEE. The V end lost 4 bases, the J end lost 3 bases, and 14 bases lay between the germline ends. There are 16 residues in the CDR3. CDR3 loop: CASSSPGQGGANVLTF. The CDR3 DNA reads as TGTGCCAGCAGCTCCCCAGGTCAGGGTGGGGCCAACGTCCTGACTTTC.